These 3 T cell receptor beta chains originate from one sample sequenced in a study of cytomegalovirus exposure and HLA in healthy donors. A multiplex PCR was run with 60 Vbeta primers and 13 Jbeta primers. Profiled with immunoSEQ multiplex PCR; TCRdb holds only in-frame clones, not every one. The sample consists of 160,000 or so clones, roughly two thirds of them appearing once. The material sequenced was PBMCs. The receptors were sampled from a woman under 40 in good health and CMV-seronegative.

The chain joins TRBV4-1 to TRBJ2-7; weak D call: TRBD2 (5 bases). From germline, CDR1 is MGHRA and CDR2 YSYEKL. This CDR3 comprises 14 residues. V gave up 3 bases and J gave up 9 bases, with 18 bases separating them. CDR3 bases: TGCGCCAGCAGCCAGATAGCGACGACGGGTTCGCAGTACTTC. It yields the protein CASSQIATTGSQYF.

The chain couples TRBV6-1 to TRBJ2-1; the D gene is possibly TRBD1 (5 bases). Per the germline V gene, CDR1 is MNHNS and CDR2 is SASEGT. The germline V and J ends were trimmed by 5 bases and 8 bases, with 13 bases remaining between them. There are 13 residues in the CDR3. DNA of the CDR3: TGTGCCAGCAGTTGGAAAGGGGCATATGAGCAGTTCTTC. Encoded protein: CASSWKGAYEQFF.

The chain is built from TRBV7-2 and TRBJ2-2; possibly TRBD2 for D (5 bases). The CDR3 is 16 residues long. The V end lost 5 bases, the J end lost 5 bases, and 18 bases lay between the germline ends. Germline CDR1 and CDR2: SGHTA and FQGNSA. CDR3 sequence reads: CASSTSRVPGTGELFF. The DNA for the CDR3 is TGTGCCAGCAGCACTAGTAGGGTTCCGGGGACCGGGGAGCTGTTTTTT.